This is a list of T cell receptor beta chains from one sample in a study of blood T cell repertoires in COVID-19. Assay used: immunoSEQ multiplex PCR; TCRdb lists only in-frame clones, some missing. The table records just over 150,000 clones, around 80% of them present only once. What was sequenced was peripheral blood. These receptors all come from a woman in her forties or fifties with acute or convalescent COVID-19. The CDR3 runs from the conserved cysteine through the conserved F or W. A D gene is named only where the DNA matches it firmly.

D gene	V gene	J gene	CDR3 protein
TRBD1	TRBV28	TRBJ1-4	CASKMGDRGNEKLFF
TRBD1	TRBV9	TRBJ2-2	CASSVLTGGGTGELFF
TRBD2	TRBV18	TRBJ2-7	CASSPPKSGSSYEQYF
.	TRBV21-1	TRBJ1-5	CASSTGQGAGYQPQHF
.	TRBV5-1	TRBJ1-2	CASSRERGLPRAYGYTF
TRBD1	TRBV3-1/TRBV3-2	TRBJ2-3	CASSQAPGGASTDTQYF
.	TRBV28	TRBJ1-2	CASSPQAPGYTF
.	TRBV18	TRBJ1-4	CASSPPSTEYLRANEKLFF
.	TRBV20-1	TRBJ1-2	CSASTGTGYGYTF
TRBD1	TRBV12-3/TRBV12-4	TRBJ1-2	CASSTGGDGYTF
TRBD1	TRBV2	TRBJ2-2	CASSGQGLGTGELFF
.	TRBV5-6	TRBJ1-5	CASSLRGRSNQPQHF
.	TRBV7-2	TRBJ1-2	CASRPGVTNYGYTF
TRBD2	TRBV6-2/TRBV6-3	TRBJ2-1	CASSLAGGDEQFF
TRBD2	TRBV11-2	TRBJ2-3	CASSLAGDADSSTDTQYF
TRBD1	TRBV12-3/TRBV12-4	TRBJ1-4	CASSQGAGEKLFF
.	TRBV7-3	TRBJ2-7	CASSFKGEDEQYF
.	TRBV19	TRBJ1-6	CASSHSQGYNSPLHF
TRBD1	TRBV7-2	TRBJ1-2	CASSVDRGYGYTF
TRBD1	TRBV6-5	TRBJ1-1	CASRRTGGGTEAFF
.	TRBV2	TRBJ2-7	CASSERAEQYF
TRBD1	TRBV6-1	TRBJ2-3	CASSEAFRGQATDTQYF
TRBD1	TRBV2	TRBJ1-2	CASSNDRDAGYTF
.	TRBV19	TRBJ2-1	CASSIDAGYNEQFF
.	TRBV18	TRBJ1-5	CASSPSSQGIQPQHF
.	TRBV5-6	TRBJ2-3	CASSSNSGLDTQYF
.	TRBV28	TRBJ1-3	CASSLPSSGNTIYF
.	TRBV7-2	TRBJ1-2	CASSLGAGYTF
.	TRBV5-1	TRBJ1-6	CASSLSTDVYSPLHF
TRBD2	TRBV18	TRBJ2-1	CASSPRLAGVVGGEGEQFF
TRBD1	TRBV6-5	TRBJ1-2	CASSPGQGGHYGYTF
TRBD2	TRBV28	TRBJ2-1	CASSLWTSGSQRDEQFF
.	TRBV5-4	TRBJ1-2	CASSSEGASLYGYTF
TRBD2	TRBV7-2	TRBJ2-7	CASSSMTSSAYEQYF
TRBD2	TRBV7-2	TRBJ2-2	CASSLALAGPTGELFF
TRBD2	TRBV7-2	TRBJ2-4	CASSALRGGNIAKNIQYF
.	TRBV28	TRBJ2-7	CASSLGGNRYEQYF
TRBD1	TRBV28	TRBJ1-2	CASTPDRGGYTF
TRBD1	TRBV7-2	TRBJ2-7	CASEGQLYEQYF
.	TRBV1	TRBJ1-4	CTSSQITGGGGELFF
TRBD1	TRBV9	TRBJ1-1	CASSAHDRGTEAFF
.	TRBV11-2	TRBJ2-7	CASSEVGSWYEQYF
.	TRBV2	TRBJ1-5	CASSELGGAGLNQPQHF
.	TRBV7-3	TRBJ1-1	CASSPKKEITEAFF
.	TRBV11-2	TRBJ2-7	CASSRGFYEQYF
.	TRBV6-5	TRBJ1-2	CASSAVGGAHYGYTF
.	TRBV25-1	TRBJ1-4	CASSEGPETLFF
.	TRBV3-1/TRBV3-2	TRBJ1-6	CASSQGTALPLHF
.	TRBV5-1	TRBJ2-7	CASSTGEQGSEQYF
.	TRBV23-1	TRBJ2-7	CASRPKTGFLSYEQYF